One sample yielded the 8 T cell receptor beta chains listed below, sequenced in a study of PD-L1 blockade in urothelial cancer. The time point: pretreatment peripheral blood. Assay: immunoSEQ multiplex PCR; the TCRdb copy retains only in-frame clones and omits some. The data show 65,000 to 90,000 clones, with roughly 89% seen just once and approximately 10% held by the top ten. Sequences were derived from PBMCs, sampled around atezolizumab (anti-PD-L1) treatment. These receptors came from a woman in her seventies with urothelial cancer.

This clone was seen a handful of times. The chain has TRBV5-1 and TRBJ1-6; a possible D gene is TRBD1 (6 bases). V lost 0 bases and J 10 bases, leaving 17 bases between the germline ends. CDR1 and CDR2 (germline): SGHRS, YFSETQ. The CDR3 contains 16 residues. The CDR3 loop reads CASSLAAGQMRSPLHF. CDR3 nucleotide sequence: TGCGCCAGCAGCTTGGCAGCCGGACAGATGCGGTCACCCCTCCACTTT.

The genes are TRBV9 and TRBJ2-3; 8 positions match TRBD2. V was clipped by 4 bases and J by 7 bases; unmatched bases: 14. The CDR3 extends over 16 amino acids. Germline CDR1 is SGDLS and CDR2 is YYNGEE. As DNA, the CDR3 is TGTGCCAGCAGCCCCGCCGGGGGCGGGGGGAAGAATACGCAGTATTTT. This sequence encodes CASSPAGGGGKNTQYF.

The V call is TRBV28, the J call TRBJ2-1, with D perhaps TRBD1 (5 bases). CDR3 size: 15 residues. Germline V lookup: CDR1 MDHEN, CDR2 SYDVKM. V dropped 4 bases and J dropped 3 bases, with 13 bases sitting between them. The CDR3 reads CASSSPTDFYNEQFF. DNA of the CDR3: TGTGCCAGCAGTTCACCGACAGATTTCTACAATGAGCAGTTCTTC.

In this sample, this clone turned up a few times. V usage is TRBV5-5 and J usage is TRBJ2-5; TRBD2 matches 8 bases. The germline V gene encodes CDR1 SGHKS and CDR2 YYEKEE (reference sequence). The CDR3 loop spans 15 amino acids. V gave up 0 bases and J gave up 5 bases; unmatched junction bases: 6. CDR3 sequence reads: CASSLAGGPGETQYF. The CDR3 nucleotides read TGTGCCAGCAGCTTGGCGGGAGGGCCGGGGGAGACCCAGTACTTC. The complete variable domain, with remaining parts taken from reference TRBV5-5 and TRBJ2-5, reads DAGVTQSPTHLIKTRGQQVTLRCSPISGHKSVSWYQQVLGQGPQFIFQYYEKEERGRGNFPDRFSARQFPNYSSELNVNALLLGDSALYLCASSLAGGPGETQYFGPGTRLLVL.

The rearrangement links TRBV11-2 to TRBJ1-6, with a tentative D call TRBD1 (5 bases). The CDR3 loop spans 14 amino acids. Trimming cost V 2 bases and J 8 bases, with 10 bases left between them. Germline V gene data show CDR1 as SGHAT and CDR2 as FQNNGV. CDR3 in DNA: TGTGCCAGCAGCTTACGCAGGGTAGATTCACCCCTCCACTTT. Translating it yields CASSLRRVDSPLHF.

The chain combines TRBV29-1 with TRBJ2-7; 9 bases match TRBD2. Per the germline V gene, CDR1 is SQVTM and CDR2 is ANQGSEA. Trimming cost V 6 bases and J 5 bases; bases outside gene matches: 11. The CDR3 sequence is 14 residues long. The CDR3 loop reads CSVAGAAGGNEQYF. Written as DNA, the CDR3 is TGCAGCGTCGCGGGTGCAGCGGGAGGAAACGAGCAGTACTTC.

The chain uses TRBV6-1 and TRBJ2-7, with 12 bases identical to TRBD2. The CDR3 runs to 14 residues. The V gene's germline CDR1 is MNHNS and CDR2 SASEGT. V lost 6 bases and J lost 6; bases outside the gene matches: 6. The CDR3 protein is CASRVTSGSREQYF. CDR3 DNA sequence: TGTGCCAGCAGGGTGACTAGCGGGAGTCGCGAGCAGTACTTC.

This chain links TRBV29-1 with TRBJ2-3, with D maybe TRBD2 (5 bases). V lost 3 bases and J lost 8, with 15 bases in between. Germline CDR1 is SQVTM and CDR2 is ANQGSEA. The CDR3 consists of 13 residues. The CDR3 DNA reads TGCAGCGTTGACAACGGGGTTATCACTACGCAGTATTTT. Translation: CSVDNGVITTQYF.